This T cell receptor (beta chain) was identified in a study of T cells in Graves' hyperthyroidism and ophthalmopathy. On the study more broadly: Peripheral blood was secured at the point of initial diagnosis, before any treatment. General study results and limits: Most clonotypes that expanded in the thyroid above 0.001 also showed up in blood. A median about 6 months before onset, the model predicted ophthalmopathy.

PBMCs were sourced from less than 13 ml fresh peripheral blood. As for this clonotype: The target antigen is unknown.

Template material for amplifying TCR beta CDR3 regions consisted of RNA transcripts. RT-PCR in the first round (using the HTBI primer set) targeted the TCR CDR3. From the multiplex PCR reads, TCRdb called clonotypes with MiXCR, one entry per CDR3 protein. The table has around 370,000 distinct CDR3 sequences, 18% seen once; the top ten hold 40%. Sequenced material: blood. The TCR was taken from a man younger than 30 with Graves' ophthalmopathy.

CDR3 in amino acids: CASSENKGAAGANVLTF. CDR3 in DNA: TGTGCCAGCAGTGAAAATAAGGGGGCTGCGGGGGCCAACGTCCTGACTTTC. The chain has TRBV25-1 and TRBJ2-6, with 7 positions matching TRBD1. The germline V gene has CDR1 MGHDK and CDR2 SYGVNS. The CDR3 loop spans 17 amino acids. The trim removed 2 bases at V and 4 bases at J, leaving 8 bases unmatched. Based on the CDR3 plus reference TRBV25-1 and TRBJ2-6, the full variable domain is EADIYQTPRYLVIGTGKKITLECSQTMGHDKMYWYQQDPGMELHLIHYSYGVNSTEKGDLSSESTVSRIRTEHFPLTLESARPSHTSQYLCASSENKGAAGANVLTFGAGSRLTVL.